A selection of T cell receptor beta chains follows, all from one sample in a study of beta chain features in type 1 diabetes. The protocol was immunoSEQ multiplex PCR, while the TCRdb copy is restricted to in-frame clones and leaves out a portion. The table includes hundreds of thousands of clones, 11% to 15% detected once. Sequencing was done on a sample of naive CD4+ T cells from blood. All receptors come from a man younger than 30 with type 1 diabetes. Both conserved end residues are part of each CDR3. The D gene is left open where the match is weak. Clone size is not always given. Where it is, it says once, few, many or a class for expanded clones.

v_call: TRBV7-9
j_call: TRBJ1-3
d_call: TRBD1
clone_size: NA
cdr3_aa: CASSPRTGRGGDTIYF
cdr3_nt: TGTGCCAGCAGCCCTCGGACAGGCCGCGGAGGAGACACCATATATTTT

v_call: TRBV6-5
j_call: TRBJ1-4
d_call: NA
clone_size: NA
cdr3_aa: CASSYRRGAGNEKLFF
cdr3_nt: TGTGCCAGCAGTTACCGGCGCGGGGCGGGGAATGAAAAACTGTTTTTT

v_call: TRBV27
j_call: TRBJ2-7
d_call: NA
clone_size: NA
cdr3_aa: CASSPLAYGSYEQYF
cdr3_nt: TGTGCCAGCAGTCCCCTGGCCTACGGCTCCTACGAGCAGTACTTC

v_call: TRBV10-3
j_call: TRBJ2-5
d_call: NA
clone_size: few
cdr3_aa: CAITRLGQQETQYF
cdr3_nt: TGTGCCATCACCCGCCTCGGACAGCAAGAGACCCAGTACTTC

v_call: TRBV9
j_call: TRBJ2-6
d_call: TRBD2
clone_size: few
cdr3_aa: CASSPRAGGLPSGANVLTF
cdr3_nt: TGTGCCAGCAGCCCCAGAGCGGGGGGCTTACCATCTGGGGCCAACGTCCTGACTTTC

v_call: TRBV25-1
j_call: TRBJ2-7
d_call: TRBD1
clone_size: few
cdr3_aa: CASSGQGSEQYF
cdr3_nt: TGTGCCAGCAGTGGACAGGGATCCGAGCAGTACTTC

v_call: TRBV10-3
j_call: TRBJ2-5
d_call: NA
clone_size: few
cdr3_aa: CAISDGGLQETQYF
cdr3_nt: TGTGCCATCAGTGACGGGGGATTACAAGAGACCCAGTACTTC

v_call: TRBV30
j_call: TRBJ2-2
d_call: NA
clone_size: NA
cdr3_aa: CAWSVVQFTGELFF
cdr3_nt: TGTGCCTGGAGTGTAGTACAGTTCACCGGGGAGCTGTTTTTT

v_call: TRBV30
j_call: TRBJ1-2
d_call: NA
clone_size: few
cdr3_aa: CAWSESGYGYTF
cdr3_nt: TGTGCCTGGAGTGAAAGTGGCTATGGCTACACCTTC

v_call: TRBV4-3
j_call: TRBJ1-1
d_call: NA
clone_size: NA
cdr3_aa: CASSQDPHTGRRGEAFF
cdr3_nt: TGCGCCAGCAGCCAAGATCCGCATACAGGGCGTAGAGGTGAAGCTTTCTTT

v_call: TRBV30
j_call: TRBJ2-7
d_call: NA
clone_size: NA
cdr3_aa: CAWSVQRDEQYF
cdr3_nt: TGTGCCTGGAGTGTACAACGAGACGAGCAGTACTTC

v_call: TRBV6-6
j_call: TRBJ2-7
d_call: NA
clone_size: NA
cdr3_aa: CASSTTQLYEQYF
cdr3_nt: TGTGCCAGCAGCACGACTCAGCTCTACGAGCAGTACTTC

v_call: TRBV29-1
j_call: TRBJ1-2
d_call: NA
clone_size: few
cdr3_aa: CSVGGEIYGYTF
cdr3_nt: TGCAGCGTTGGGGGGGAGATCTATGGCTACACCTTC

v_call: TRBV28
j_call: TRBJ1-3
d_call: NA
clone_size: NA
cdr3_aa: CASSFLNTIYF
cdr3_nt: TGTGCCAGCAGTTTCTTAAACACCATATATTTT

v_call: TRBV6-1
j_call: TRBJ2-2
d_call: NA
clone_size: NA
cdr3_aa: CASSALGAIAGELFF
cdr3_nt: TGTGCCAGCAGTGCGCTGGGGGCAATCGCCGGGGAGCTGTTTTTT

v_call: TRBV7-2
j_call: TRBJ1-5
d_call: TRBD1
clone_size: NA
cdr3_aa: CASSLVGQINQPQHF
cdr3_nt: TGTGCCAGCAGCTTAGTGGGACAGATCAATCAGCCCCAGCATTTT

v_call: TRBV25-1
j_call: TRBJ2-1
d_call: TRBD2
clone_size: few
cdr3_aa: CASRSGTYNEQFF
cdr3_nt: TGTGCCAGCCGTAGCGGGACGTACAATGAGCAGTTCTTC

v_call: TRBV6-1
j_call: TRBJ1-2
d_call: NA
clone_size: NA
cdr3_aa: CASQRDKDGYTF
cdr3_nt: TGTGCCAGCCAGCGGGACAAAGATGGCTACACCTTC

v_call: TRBV5-1
j_call: TRBJ2-7
d_call: NA
clone_size: few
cdr3_aa: CASSLGGRRSYEQYF
cdr3_nt: TGCGCCAGCAGCTTGGGTGGTCGTAGGAGCTACGAGCAGTACTTC

v_call: TRBV7-9
j_call: TRBJ2-2
d_call: NA
clone_size: few
cdr3_aa: CASSLVGPHTGELFF
cdr3_nt: TGTGCCAGCAGCTTAGTAGGACCACACACCGGGGAGCTGTTTTTT

v_call: TRBV30
j_call: TRBJ1-2
d_call: TRBD1
clone_size: few
cdr3_aa: CARQGAYYGYTF
cdr3_nt: TGTGCCCGACAGGGGGCCTACTATGGCTACACCTTC

v_call: TRBV4-3
j_call: TRBJ2-3
d_call: NA
clone_size: few
cdr3_aa: CASSQNTFTSTDTQYF
cdr3_nt: TGCGCCAGCAGCCAAAACACATTTACTAGCACAGATACGCAGTATTTT

v_call: TRBV30
j_call: TRBJ2-2
d_call: TRBD1
clone_size: NA
cdr3_aa: CAWSAGQRTGELFF
cdr3_nt: TGTGCCTGGAGTGCGGGACAGCGTACCGGGGAGCTGTTTTTT

v_call: TRBV5-1
j_call: TRBJ2-2
d_call: NA
clone_size: few
cdr3_aa: CASSSGTLDTGELFF
cdr3_nt: TGCGCCAGCAGCTCCGGGACACTGGACACCGGGGAGCTGTTTTTT

v_call: TRBV5-8
j_call: TRBJ2-1
d_call: TRBD2
clone_size: few
cdr3_aa: CASSLGTSGGGEQFF
cdr3_nt: TGTGCCAGCAGCTTGGGGACTAGCGGGGGCGGAGAGCAGTTCTTC

v_call: TRBV11-2
j_call: TRBJ2-7
d_call: TRBD1
clone_size: NA
cdr3_aa: CASSPRQGAHHEQYF
cdr3_nt: TGTGCCAGCAGCCCAAGACAGGGGGCGCATCACGAGCAGTACTTC

v_call: TRBV30
j_call: TRBJ1-6
d_call: TRBD1
clone_size: few
cdr3_aa: CACATGAGNSPLHF
cdr3_nt: TGTGCCTGTGCTACAGGGGCTGGTAATTCACCCCTCCACTTT

v_call: TRBV7-9
j_call: TRBJ1-5
d_call: NA
clone_size: NA
cdr3_aa: CASSSGQPQAPQHF
cdr3_nt: TGTGCCAGCAGCTCTGGACAACCCCAGGCGCCCCAGCATTTT

v_call: TRBV18
j_call: TRBJ1-1
d_call: TRBD1
clone_size: NA
cdr3_aa: CASSPPGQGIAFF
cdr3_nt: TGTGCCAGCTCACCCCCGGGACAGGGGATCGCTTTCTTT

v_call: TRBV10-3
j_call: TRBJ2-7
d_call: TRBD2
clone_size: NA
cdr3_aa: CASGEAGLSYEQYF
cdr3_nt: TGTGCCAGCGGAGAAGCGGGGCTCTCCTACGAGCAGTACTTC

v_call: TRBV28
j_call: TRBJ2-5
d_call: NA
clone_size: NA
cdr3_aa: CASSFLYWDFQETQYF
cdr3_nt: TGTGCCAGCAGTTTCCTCTATTGGGACTTCCAAGAGACCCAGTACTTC

v_call: TRBV30
j_call: TRBJ2-1
d_call: TRBD2
clone_size: few
cdr3_aa: CAWSVLAGAFYNEQFF
cdr3_nt: TGTGCCTGGAGTGTACTAGCGGGAGCCTTTTACAATGAGCAGTTCTTC